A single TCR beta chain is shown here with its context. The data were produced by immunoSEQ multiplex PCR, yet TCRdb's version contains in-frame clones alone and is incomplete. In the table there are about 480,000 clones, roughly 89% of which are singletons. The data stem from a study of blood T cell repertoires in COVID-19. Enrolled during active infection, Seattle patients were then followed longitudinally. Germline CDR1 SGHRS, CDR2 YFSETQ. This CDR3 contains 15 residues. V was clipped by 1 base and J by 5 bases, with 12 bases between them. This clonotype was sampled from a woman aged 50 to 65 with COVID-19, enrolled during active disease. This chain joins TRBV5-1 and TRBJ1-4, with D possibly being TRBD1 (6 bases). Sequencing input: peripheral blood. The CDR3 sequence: CASSLFTGPNEKLFF. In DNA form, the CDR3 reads TGCGCCAGCAGCTTGTTTACAGGGCCGAATGAAAAACTGTTTTTT.